This section outlines one TCR beta chain sequence together with its context. Its antigen is unknown. Assay: immunoSEQ multiplex PCR; the TCRdb copy retains only in-frame clones and omits some. The data hold about 140,000 clones, with 75% to 95% observed a single time. This sample is part of a study of T cell responses to AZD1222 COVID-19 vaccine. General study findings and limits: Across the whole spike, CD4 TCRs peaked at regions 160-218 and 743-854. Most donors were white British, females outnumbered males, and clonal diversity was possibly underestimated. In all cases, repertoires were sampled only after the peak T cell response.

Trimming took 5 bases from V and 5 from J, leaving 21 bases between them. Germline assignment: CDR1 MDHEN and CDR2 SYDVKM. This CDR3 has 16 residues. The material was peripheral blood, obtained 28 days after the second dose of the MenACWY control vaccine. The chain uses TRBV28 and TRBJ1-1; tentatively, D is TRBD1 (5 bases). This TCR came from an adult who received the MenACWY meningococcal vaccine as a control. This chain's CDR3 is CASSQSPGKGITEAFF. In DNA form, the CDR3 reads TGTGCCAGCAGTCAAAGCCCAGGGAAGGGGATTACTGAAGCTTTCTTT.